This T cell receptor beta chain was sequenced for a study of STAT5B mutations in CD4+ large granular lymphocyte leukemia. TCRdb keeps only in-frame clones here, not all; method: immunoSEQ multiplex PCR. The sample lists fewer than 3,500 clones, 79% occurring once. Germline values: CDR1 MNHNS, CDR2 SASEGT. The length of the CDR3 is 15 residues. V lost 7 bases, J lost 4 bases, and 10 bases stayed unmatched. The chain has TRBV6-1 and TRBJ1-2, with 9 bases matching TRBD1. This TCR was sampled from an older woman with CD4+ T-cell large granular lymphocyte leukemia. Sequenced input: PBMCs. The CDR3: CASIPGQGRTYGYTF. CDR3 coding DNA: TGTGCCAGCATCCCTGGACAGGGGAGAACCTATGGCTACACCTTC.